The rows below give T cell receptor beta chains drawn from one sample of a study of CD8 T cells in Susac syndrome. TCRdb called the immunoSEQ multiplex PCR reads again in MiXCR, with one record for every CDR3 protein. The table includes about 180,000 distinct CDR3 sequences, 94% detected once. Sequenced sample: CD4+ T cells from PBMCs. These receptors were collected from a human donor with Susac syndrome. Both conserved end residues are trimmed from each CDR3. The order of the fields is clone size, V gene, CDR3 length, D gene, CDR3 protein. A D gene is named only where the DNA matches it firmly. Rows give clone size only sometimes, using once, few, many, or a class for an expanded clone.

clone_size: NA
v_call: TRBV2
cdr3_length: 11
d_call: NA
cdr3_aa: ASSHNEAGGYT

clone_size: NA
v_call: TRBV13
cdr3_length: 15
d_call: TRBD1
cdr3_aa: ASSLGLRGTGLYEQY

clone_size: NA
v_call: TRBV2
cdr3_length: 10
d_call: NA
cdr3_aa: ASSDRGYGYT

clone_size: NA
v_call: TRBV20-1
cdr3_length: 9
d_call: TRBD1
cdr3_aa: SPGTGAGYT

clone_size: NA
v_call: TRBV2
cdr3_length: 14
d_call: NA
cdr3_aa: ASRPPTGIRTTEAF

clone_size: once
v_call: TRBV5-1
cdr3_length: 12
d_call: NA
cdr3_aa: ASSPTPGRETQY

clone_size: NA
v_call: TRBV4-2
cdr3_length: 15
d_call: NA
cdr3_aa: ASSQASLAQSSYEQY

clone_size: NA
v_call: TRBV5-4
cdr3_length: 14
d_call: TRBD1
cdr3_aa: ASTTDRGRSGNTIY

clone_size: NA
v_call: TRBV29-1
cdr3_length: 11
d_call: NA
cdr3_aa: SVAGQRPNEQF

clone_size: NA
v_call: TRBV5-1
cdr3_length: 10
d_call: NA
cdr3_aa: ASNELNTEAF

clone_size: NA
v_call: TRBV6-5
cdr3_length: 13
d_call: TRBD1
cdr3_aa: ASSYTTGVQETQY

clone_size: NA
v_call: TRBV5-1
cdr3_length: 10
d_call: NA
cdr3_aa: ASSLGTGGAF

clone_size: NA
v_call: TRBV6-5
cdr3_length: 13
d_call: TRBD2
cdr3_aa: ASRHGLAGAYEQY

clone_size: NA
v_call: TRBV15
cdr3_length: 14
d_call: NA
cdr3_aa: ATSRSGGKLREKLF

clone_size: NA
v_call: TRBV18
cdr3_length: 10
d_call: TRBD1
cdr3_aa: ASSPQAGGSF

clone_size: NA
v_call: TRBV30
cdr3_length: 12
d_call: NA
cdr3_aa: AWRLGVSYNEQF

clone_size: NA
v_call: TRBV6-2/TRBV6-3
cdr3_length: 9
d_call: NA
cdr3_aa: ASLQGTEAF

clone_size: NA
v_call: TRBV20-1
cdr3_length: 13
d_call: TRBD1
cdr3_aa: SAPRGQGVVYEQY

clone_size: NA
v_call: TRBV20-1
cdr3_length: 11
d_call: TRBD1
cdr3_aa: SALQGDRYGYT

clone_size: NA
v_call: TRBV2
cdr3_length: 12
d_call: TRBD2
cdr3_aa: ASTSRGGSYEQY

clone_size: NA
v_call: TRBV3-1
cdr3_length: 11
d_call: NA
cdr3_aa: ASSQRHGNEQF

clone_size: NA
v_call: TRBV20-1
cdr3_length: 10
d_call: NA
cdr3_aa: SARDSLWEQY

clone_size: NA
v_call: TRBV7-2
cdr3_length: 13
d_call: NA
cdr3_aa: ASSPLSSSYNEQF

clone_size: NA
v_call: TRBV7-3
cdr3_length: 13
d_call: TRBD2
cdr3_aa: ASGNRTSGGNEQY

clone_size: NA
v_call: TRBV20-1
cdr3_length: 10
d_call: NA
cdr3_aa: SARRANQPQH

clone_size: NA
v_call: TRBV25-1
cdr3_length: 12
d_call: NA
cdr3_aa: ASSNRGTNEKLF

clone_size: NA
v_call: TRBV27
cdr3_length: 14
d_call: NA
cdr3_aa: ASSLLGPAAYTEAF

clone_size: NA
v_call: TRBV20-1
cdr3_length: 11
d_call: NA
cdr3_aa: SAPRPGSAEAF

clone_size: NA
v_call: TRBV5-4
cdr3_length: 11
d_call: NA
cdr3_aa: ASSLPGRDGYT

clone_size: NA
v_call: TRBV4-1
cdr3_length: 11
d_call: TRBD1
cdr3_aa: ASSPGQGVEQF

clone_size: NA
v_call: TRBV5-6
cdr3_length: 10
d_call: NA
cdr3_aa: ASSPLGGTQY

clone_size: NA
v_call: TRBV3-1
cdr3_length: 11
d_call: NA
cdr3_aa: ASSHRQPYEQY

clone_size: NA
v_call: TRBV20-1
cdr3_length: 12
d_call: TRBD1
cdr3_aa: SASKGQGRNTIY

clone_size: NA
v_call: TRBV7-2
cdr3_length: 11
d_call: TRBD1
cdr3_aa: ASSYGQGGIQY

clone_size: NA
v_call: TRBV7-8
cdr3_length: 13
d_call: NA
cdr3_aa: ASSLTWGREDGYT

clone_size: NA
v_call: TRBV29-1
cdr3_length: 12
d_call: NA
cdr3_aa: SVRTQGISYEQY

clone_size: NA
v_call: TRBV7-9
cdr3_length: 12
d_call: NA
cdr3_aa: ASSIDPEGTEAF

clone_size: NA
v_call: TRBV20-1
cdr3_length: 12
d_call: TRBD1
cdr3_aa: SASPGQVIYEQY

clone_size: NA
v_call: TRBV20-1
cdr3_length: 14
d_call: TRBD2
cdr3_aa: SASPTSGGRYNEQF

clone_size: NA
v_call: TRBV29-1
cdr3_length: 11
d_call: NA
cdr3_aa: SVVRGNTGELF

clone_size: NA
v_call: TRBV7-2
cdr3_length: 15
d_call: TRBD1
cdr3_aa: ASSLARTGDLHYEQY

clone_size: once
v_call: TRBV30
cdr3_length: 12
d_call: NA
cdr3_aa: AWRRVRGNSPLH

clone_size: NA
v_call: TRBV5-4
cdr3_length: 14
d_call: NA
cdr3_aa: ASSFPGPSSTDTQY

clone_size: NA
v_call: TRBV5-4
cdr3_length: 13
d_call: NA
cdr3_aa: ASSFLGGPQETQY

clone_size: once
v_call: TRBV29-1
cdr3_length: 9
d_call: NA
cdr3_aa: SVEERNGYT

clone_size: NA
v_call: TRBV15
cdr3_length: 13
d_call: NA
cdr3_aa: ATSRPDMAHYGYT

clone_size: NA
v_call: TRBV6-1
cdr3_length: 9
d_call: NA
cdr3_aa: ASHTGYGYT

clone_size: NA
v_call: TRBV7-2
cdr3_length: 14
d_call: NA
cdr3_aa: ASSLLGGNSGNTIY

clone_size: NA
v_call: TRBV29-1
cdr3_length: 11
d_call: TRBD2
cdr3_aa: SASGGLGNEQF

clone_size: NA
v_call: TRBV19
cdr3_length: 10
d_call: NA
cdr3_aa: ASSIDGYEQY

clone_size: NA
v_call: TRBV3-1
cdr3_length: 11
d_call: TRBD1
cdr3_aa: ASSHPDRGEAF

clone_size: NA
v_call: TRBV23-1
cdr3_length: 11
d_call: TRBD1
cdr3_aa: ASSTQGTGEAF

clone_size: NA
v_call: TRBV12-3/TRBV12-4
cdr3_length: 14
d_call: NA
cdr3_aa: ASSLALASSTDTQY

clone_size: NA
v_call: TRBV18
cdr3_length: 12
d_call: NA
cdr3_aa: ASSPTGKDYGYT

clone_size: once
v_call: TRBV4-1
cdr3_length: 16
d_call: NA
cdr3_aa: ASSQDPLGGTGTDTQY

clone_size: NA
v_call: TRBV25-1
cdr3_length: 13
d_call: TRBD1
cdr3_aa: ASSDPGQINYGYT

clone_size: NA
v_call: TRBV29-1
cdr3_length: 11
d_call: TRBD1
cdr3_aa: SGTGTGTRTQY